A selection of T cell receptor beta chains follows, all from one sample in a study of T-cell reconstitution after alpha-beta-depleted transplantation in children. MiXCR, applied by TCRdb to the PCR reads, yields one record per CDR3 protein. The sample carries about 580,000 distinct CDR3 sequences, 23% recorded once. The input for sequencing was PBMCs, mostly from graft donor cells, taken 360 days after TCRalphabeta/CD19-depleted stem cell transplant. These receptors all stem from a boy under two years old who had a stem cell transplant for acute myeloid leukemia, so the T cells may come from the graft donor. Each CDR3 is given with its conserved first and last residue. D genes are given only for firm matches. Some rows have no size entry. The others give once, few or many, or a class for an expanded clone.

j_gene,abundance,v_gene,d_gene,CDR3nt,CDR3aa
TRBJ1-1,few,TRBV12-3/TRBV12-4,TRBD1,TGTGCCAGCACCCCTGCGCCGGGACAGGGGGCTAACACTGAAGCTTTCTTT,CASTPAPGQGANTEAFF
TRBJ2-2,.,TRBV7-8,TRBD2,TGTGCCAGCAGCTTCCAGCGGGGGAACGGGGAGCTGTTTTTT,CASSFQRGNGELFF
TRBJ2-5,few,TRBV29-1,.,TGCAGCGCCCCGGGGCTGGGGAAAGAGACCCAGTACTTC,CSAPGLGKETQYF
TRBJ1-1,.,TRBV28,.,TGTGCCAGCGGCCTGGATCGGAGCACTGAAGCTTTCTTT,CASGLDRSTEAFF
TRBJ2-1,many,TRBV27,.,TGTGCCAGCAGTTTAGGGGCCAGCGGGCCAAGGTCCTACAATGAGCAGTTCTTC,CASSLGASGPRSYNEQFF
TRBJ2-2,many,TRBV6-5,TRBD2,TGTGCCAGCAGTTACTTGCCGGGGGGGACCGGGGAGCTGTTTTTT,CASSYLPGGTGELFF
TRBJ2-3,few,TRBV12-3/TRBV12-4,.,TGTGCCAGCAGTTTCTACAGGGTATTGGATACGCAGTATTTT,CASSFYRVLDTQYF
TRBJ2-1,.,TRBV20-1,.,TGCAGTGCTAGAGATCCGGGCGGAACCCCCTACAATGAGCAGTTCTTC,CSARDPGGTPYNEQFF
TRBJ2-1,.,TRBV7-2,.,TGTGCCAGCAGTCCGGGGGAATTCTCCTACAATGAGCAGTTCTTC,CASSPGEFSYNEQFF
TRBJ2-3,.,TRBV6-5,TRBD2,TGTGCCAGCAGTTACGCTCGACTTGGGACTAGCGGGGGCCGGAATACGCAGTATTTT,CASSYARLGTSGGRNTQYF
TRBJ2-6,few,TRBV4-3,.,TGCGCCAGCAGCCAGTCTACAGGGACTCTTCTCTCTGGGGCCAACGTCCTGACTTTC,CASSQSTGTLLSGANVLTF
TRBJ1-3,.,TRBV5-1,.,TGCGCCAGCAGGACTTGGACGGGCGGCTCTGGAAACACCATATATTTT,CASRTWTGGSGNTIYF
TRBJ2-7,.,TRBV20-1,.,TGCAGTGCTAGAGTGCCCGGGCGACCCTACGAGCAGTACTTC,CSARVPGRPYEQYF
TRBJ1-5,.,TRBV28,.,TGTGCCAGCAAGAATCCAGGGGCTAATCAGCCCCAGCATTTT,CASKNPGANQPQHF
TRBJ2-1,many,TRBV18,.,TGTGCCAGCTCACTATCCACGGGAAACAATGAGCAGTTCTTC,CASSLSTGNNEQFF
TRBJ1-1,few,TRBV20-1,.,TGCAGTGCTATGATGGACATCTTGTTGTACACTGAAGCTTTCTTT,CSAMMDILLYTEAFF
TRBJ2-7,many,TRBV5-1,.,TGCGCCAGCAGCTTGGGAGACAACTACGAGCAGTACTTC,CASSLGDNYEQYF
TRBJ2-3,many,TRBV9,.,TGTGCCAGCAGCGTAGGGATCGGCACAGATACGCAGTATTTT,CASSVGIGTDTQYF
TRBJ2-1,few,TRBV4-3,.,TGCGCCAGCAGCCAAGACAGGGCCTACAATGAGCAGTTCTTC,CASSQDRAYNEQFF
TRBJ2-1,few,TRBV27,TRBD2,TGTGCCAGCAGTTTAGGCCCGGGACTAGCGGGGGGAATGAACAATGAGCAGTTCTTC,CASSLGPGLAGGMNNEQFF
TRBJ2-7,.,TRBV5-6,TRBD1,TGTGCCAGCAGCTCGGAGACAGGGGCGCTTTCCGAGCAGTACTTC,CASSSETGALSEQYF
TRBJ2-5,.,TRBV12-3/TRBV12-4,.,TGTGCCAGCAGTTTAAGGAGGGGGCCGGAGACCCAGTACTTC,CASSLRRGPETQYF
TRBJ2-1,.,TRBV7-6,.,TGTGCCAGCAGCTTAAAAGATTTAAGAACAGCCTTTCCCTACAATGAGCAGTTCTTC,CASSLKDLRTAFPYNEQFF
TRBJ2-5,.,TRBV4-3,TRBD1,TGCGCCAGCAGCCAAGGGTGGACAGGGTCTCAAGAGACCCAGTACTTC,CASSQGWTGSQETQYF
TRBJ2-7,many,TRBV29-1,.,TGCAGCGTTACGACAGGACGGGAGCAGTACTTC,CSVTTGREQYF
TRBJ2-7,.,TRBV12-3/TRBV12-4,TRBD1,TGTGCCAGCAGTCGACAGGGGGTGGCCTACGAGCAGTACTTC,CASSRQGVAYEQYF
TRBJ2-1,many,TRBV7-9,TRBD1,TGTGCCAGCAGCTTAGCGTCGGACAGGGGGAATGAGCAGTTCTTC,CASSLASDRGNEQFF
TRBJ1-6,few,TRBV20-1,.,TGCAGTGCTAGAGGCGGTGCCGCGGGTTCACCCCTCCACTTT,CSARGGAAGSPLHF
TRBJ1-5,few,TRBV12-3/TRBV12-4,.,TGTGCCAGCAGGTCTCGAGGTGGGGGAAGCAATCAGCCCCAGCATTTT,CASRSRGGGSNQPQHF
TRBJ2-3,many,TRBV9,TRBD1,TGTGCCAGCATGTCGACAGGGGGAATGGATACGCAGTATTTT,CASMSTGGMDTQYF
TRBJ2-5,few,TRBV5-1,TRBD2,TGCGCCAGCTATGCGGGGGGGCAGGAGACCCAGTACTTC,CASYAGGQETQYF
TRBJ2-7,few,TRBV4-3,TRBD2,TGCGCCAGCAGCCAAGGCGCACTAGCGCCCTACGAGCAGTACTTC,CASSQGALAPYEQYF
TRBJ2-7,.,TRBV7-9,.,TGTGCCAGCAGCTTAGGGCCCTCACGACACGAGCAGTACTTC,CASSLGPSRHEQYF
TRBJ2-1,many,TRBV7-9,.,TGTGCCAGCAGAACCGACAGGGAGGAGTTCTTC,CASRTDREEFF
TRBJ1-2,few,TRBV29-1,TRBD1,TGCAGCGTCGCCGACAGGGGTGGCTATGGCTACACCTTC,CSVADRGGYGYTF
TRBJ1-2,few,TRBV20-1,.,TGCAGTGCCAGCGGGGGGCGCGACTATGGCTACACCTTC,CSASGGRDYGYTF
TRBJ2-5,.,TRBV20-1,.,TGCAGTGCTAGATCCTTCGGGGCCTTAGGGCAAGAGACCCAGTACTTC,CSARSFGALGQETQYF
TRBJ1-1,.,TRBV7-2,.,TGTGCCAGCAGACGACGGGGCAGATCGAACACTGAAGCTTTCTTT,CASRRRGRSNTEAFF
TRBJ2-1,many,TRBV7-2,TRBD1,TGTGCCAGCAGCTTTCCCGGGACAGGGAGTAATGAGCAGTTCTTC,CASSFPGTGSNEQFF
TRBJ1-1,.,TRBV7-9,.,TGTGCCAGCAGCCCTATGGGCCAAGGGCGGGACACTGAAGCTTTCTTT,CASSPMGQGRDTEAFF
TRBJ1-1,many,TRBV29-1,TRBD1,TGCAGCGTTGAGGCGGACAGGCGGATGGCTTTCTTT,CSVEADRRMAFF
TRBJ2-3,many,TRBV29-1,.,TGCAGCGTCCGACGAGCGGGCGGGCGCACAGATACGCAGTATTTT,CSVRRAGGRTDTQYF
TRBJ2-1,few,TRBV4-1,TRBD2,TGCGCCAGCAGCCAAGATCCCGTAACCTGGGCTAGCGGAAATGAGCAGTTCTTC,CASSQDPVTWASGNEQFF
TRBJ1-1,.,TRBV25-1,.,TGTGCCAGCAGTGTAGCCTTGAACACTGAAGCTTTCTTT,CASSVALNTEAFF
TRBJ2-1,.,TRBV20-1,.,TGCAGTGCTACCCGCTTCGCCGATGAGCAGTTCTTC,CSATRFADEQFF
TRBJ1-1,.,TRBV10-3,.,TGTGCCATCAGTGAGGACCTGAGGGGTGAAGCTTTCTTT,CAISEDLRGEAFF
TRBJ2-1,.,TRBV25-1,.,TGTGCCAGCAGTGAGGGCGGGGCTTACAATGAGCAGTTCTTC,CASSEGGAYNEQFF
TRBJ2-1,few,TRBV20-1,.,TGCAGTGCGCAGAGGGGGGGCTCTAGGCCTTACAATGAGCAGTTCTTC,CSAQRGGSRPYNEQFF
TRBJ2-3,.,TRBV5-1,TRBD2,TGCGCCAGCAGCTCAACCAACCAGGGACTAGGAGATACGCAGTATTTT,CASSSTNQGLGDTQYF
TRBJ2-5,few,TRBV20-1,.,TGCAGTGCGCCGACTAGAGCGCAAGAGACCCAGTACTTC,CSAPTRAQETQYF
TRBJ1-2,many,TRBV9,.,TGTGCCAGCAGCCCGACCTTGGACATCTATGGCTACACCTTC,CASSPTLDIYGYTF
TRBJ2-3,many,TRBV5-1,TRBD1,TGCGCCAGCAGCTTGAACTCAGGGACAGGGCCAGATACGCAGTATTTT,CASSLNSGTGPDTQYF
TRBJ1-1,.,TRBV19,TRBD1,TGTGCCAGTAGTATAACGCGACAGGGGAACACTGAAGCTTTCTTT,CASSITRQGNTEAFF